Listed below are T cell receptor beta chains from one sample, sequenced in a study of neoadjuvant nivolumab and ipilimumab in lung cancer. The method was immunoSEQ multiplex PCR; TCRdb's version includes in-frame clones alone and lacks a portion of them. Of 700 or so clones listed, 89% are singletons. Sample: adjacent normal lung tissue, taken after neoadjuvant nivolumab, alone or with ipilimumab, at or shortly before surgery. The receptors originated from an adult with non-small cell lung cancer. The CDR3 runs from the conserved cysteine through the conserved F or W. D genes are given only for firm matches. Rows may omit the clone size; those that give it use once, few, many or a size class.

D gene: TRBD1; V gene: TRBV5-1; J gene: TRBJ2-7; clone size: NA; CDR3 protein: CASSLAGTGAYEQYF; CDR3 DNA: TGCGCCAGCAGCTTGGCCGGGACAGGGGCCTACGAGCAGTACTTC
D gene: TRBD1; V gene: TRBV5-1; J gene: TRBJ2-5; clone size: NA; CDR3 protein: CASSLGQGDLETQYF; CDR3 DNA: TGCGCCAGCAGCCTAGGACAGGGGGACCTAGAGACCCAGTACTTC
D gene: TRBD1; V gene: TRBV28; J gene: TRBJ2-7; clone size: NA; CDR3 protein: CASRRSGTVAEQYF; CDR3 DNA: TGTGCCAGCAGAAGATCCGGGACAGTGGCCGAGCAGTACTTC
D gene: NA; V gene: TRBV5-6; J gene: TRBJ2-1; clone size: NA; CDR3 protein: CASSGGSGTYNEQFF; CDR3 DNA: TGTGCCAGCAGCGGGGGCTCGGGCACCTACAATGAGCAGTTCTTC
D gene: TRBD2; V gene: TRBV6-1; J gene: TRBJ2-7; clone size: NA; CDR3 protein: CASSGSGTRVYEQYF; CDR3 DNA: TGTGCCAGCAGTGGGTCCGGGACTAGAGTCTACGAGCAGTACTTC
D gene: NA; V gene: TRBV14; J gene: TRBJ1-6; clone size: once; CDR3 protein: CASSQESKGSPLHF; CDR3 DNA: TGTGCCAGCAGCCAAGAGTCTAAAGGGTCACCCCTCCACTTT
D gene: NA; V gene: TRBV30; J gene: TRBJ1-2; clone size: NA; CDR3 protein: CAWYPRAGPNYGYTF; CDR3 DNA: TGTGCCTGGTACCCCCGGGCAGGTCCTAACTATGGCTACACCTTC
D gene: NA; V gene: TRBV5-6; J gene: TRBJ1-2; clone size: few; CDR3 protein: CASSLVFGNEDSF; CDR3 DNA: TGTGCCAGCAGCTTGGTCTTCGGCAACGAAGATTCCTTC
D gene: TRBD2; V gene: TRBV19; J gene: TRBJ2-1; clone size: NA; CDR3 protein: CASSIPRDSSSGSRYNEQFF; CDR3 DNA: TGTGCCAGTAGTATACCCCGGGACAGCTCTAGCGGGAGTAGGTACAATGAGCAGTTCTTC
D gene: TRBD1; V gene: TRBV11-2; J gene: TRBJ1-1; clone size: NA; CDR3 protein: CASSGRQGWSTEAFF; CDR3 DNA: TGTGCCAGCAGCGGACGACAGGGATGGTCCACTGAAGCTTTCTTT
D gene: NA; V gene: TRBV9; J gene: TRBJ2-7; clone size: NA; CDR3 protein: CASSRASAEQYF; CDR3 DNA: TGTGCCAGCAGCAGAGCTAGTGCCGAGCAGTACTTC
D gene: NA; V gene: TRBV5-6; J gene: TRBJ2-7; clone size: NA; CDR3 protein: CASSSRLGEQYF; CDR3 DNA: TGTGCCAGCAGCTCCAGACTGGGCGAGCAGTACTTC
D gene: TRBD1; V gene: TRBV28; J gene: TRBJ2-3; clone size: few; CDR3 protein: CASNRDSYTDTQYF; CDR3 DNA: TGTGCCAGCAACCGGGACAGCTACACAGATACGCAGTATTTT
D gene: NA; V gene: TRBV7-9; J gene: TRBJ1-2; clone size: NA; CDR3 protein: CASSFQGTHGYTF; CDR3 DNA: TGTGCCAGCAGCTTTCAGGGGACCCATGGCTACACCTTC
D gene: NA; V gene: TRBV19; J gene: TRBJ2-7; clone size: NA; CDR3 protein: CASSIRPNYEQYF; CDR3 DNA: TGTGCCAGTAGTATTCGCCCCAACTACGAGCAGTACTTC
D gene: NA; V gene: TRBV7-9; J gene: TRBJ1-1; clone size: NA; CDR3 protein: CASSFRRGGEAFF; CDR3 DNA: TGTGCCAGCAGCTTCCGGAGGGGCGGTGAAGCTTTCTTT
D gene: NA; V gene: TRBV7-9; J gene: TRBJ2-3; clone size: NA; CDR3 protein: CASSPRGRLGAQYF; CDR3 DNA: TGTGCCAGCAGCCCACGTGGAAGACTAGGAGCGCAGTATTTT
D gene: NA; V gene: TRBV10-3; J gene: TRBJ2-5; clone size: NA; CDR3 protein: CAISDRVETQYF; CDR3 DNA: TGTGCCATCAGTGACAGGGTTGAGACCCAGTACTTC
D gene: NA; V gene: TRBV7-2; J gene: TRBJ2-7; clone size: NA; CDR3 protein: CASSLGSGLVYEQYF; CDR3 DNA: TGTGCCAGCAGCTTAGGGTCGGGGCTAGTCTACGAGCAGTACTTC
D gene: NA; V gene: TRBV27; J gene: TRBJ1-1; clone size: NA; CDR3 protein: CASSGTEAFF; CDR3 DNA: TGTGCCAGCAGTGGGACTGAAGCTTTCTTT
D gene: NA; V gene: TRBV15; J gene: TRBJ2-1; clone size: NA; CDR3 protein: CATSPTTGPRWDEQFF; CDR3 DNA: TGTGCCACCAGCCCTACGACCGGACCGCGGTGGGATGAGCAGTTCTTC
D gene: NA; V gene: TRBV7-9; J gene: TRBJ2-5; clone size: NA; CDR3 protein: CASSLGYSGATETQYF; CDR3 DNA: TGTGCCAGCAGCTTAGGTTATTCAGGGGCAACGGAGACCCAGTACTTC
D gene: TRBD1; V gene: TRBV7-9; J gene: TRBJ2-5; clone size: NA; CDR3 protein: CASGTEGLTQYF; CDR3 DNA: TGTGCCAGCGGGACAGAAGGTTTGACCCAGTACTTC
D gene: NA; V gene: TRBV7-2; J gene: TRBJ2-3; clone size: NA; CDR3 protein: CASSFGGSTDTQYF; CDR3 DNA: TGTGCCAGCAGCTTTGGCGGAAGCACAGATACGCAGTATTTT
D gene: NA; V gene: TRBV9; J gene: TRBJ2-1; clone size: once; CDR3 protein: CASSPSMGWSSYNEQFF; CDR3 DNA: TGTGCCAGCTCTCCCTCGATGGGCTGGAGCTCCTACAATGAGCAGTTCTTC
D gene: NA; V gene: TRBV5-6; J gene: TRBJ2-7; clone size: NA; CDR3 protein: CASSLGRTEQQYF; CDR3 DNA: TGTGCCAGCAGCTTGGGGCGGACTGAGCAGCAGTACTTC
D gene: TRBD2; V gene: TRBV6-5; J gene: TRBJ2-2; clone size: NA; CDR3 protein: CASSYSTSGRTGELFF; CDR3 DNA: TGTGCCAGCAGTTACTCAACTAGCGGGAGAACCGGGGAGCTGTTTTTT
D gene: NA; V gene: TRBV27; J gene: TRBJ2-7; clone size: NA; CDR3 protein: CASKEAGDEQYF; CDR3 DNA: TGTGCCAGCAAGGAGGCGGGTGACGAGCAGTACTTC
D gene: NA; V gene: TRBV18; J gene: TRBJ1-1; clone size: NA; CDR3 protein: CASSPRGPPDTEAFF; CDR3 DNA: TGTGCCAGCTCACCACGGGGACCCCCTGACACTGAAGCTTTCTTT
D gene: NA; V gene: TRBV14; J gene: TRBJ2-7; clone size: NA; CDR3 protein: CASSQVCRGAF; CDR3 DNA: TGTGCCAGCAGCCAAGTTTGTCGGGGCGCCTTC
D gene: NA; V gene: TRBV30; J gene: TRBJ1-1; clone size: NA; CDR3 protein: CAWSVAENTEAFF; CDR3 DNA: TGTGCCTGGAGTGTGGCGGAGAACACTGAAGCTTTCTTT